This T cell receptor (beta chain) comes out of a study of T cells after yellow fever vaccination. The authors made TCR cDNA by 5'RACE template switching, adding a universal primer site and UMIs. Each CDR3 protein is one row after TCRdb ran MiXCR on the 5' RACE reads. This sample has 200,000 to 250,000 distinct CDR3 sequences, with approximately 3% found just once. This clonotype was detected ten times or more. Its matching antigen is unknown. Study-level findings and limits: Though weaker, the secondary response peaked faster, on day 5 versus 15. A small proportion of clonotypes was detected in both the CD4 and CD8 compartments. A large majority of primary-vaccination clones showed up again after the booster (roughly 95% CD4, almost 90% CD8).

Germline V CDR1 and CDR2: MNHNS, SASEGT. The V segment lost 6 bases and the J segment 1 base; nucleotides outside the gene matches: 10. The CDR3 extends over 16 amino acids. The clonotype was recovered from a man younger than 35 who received the YFV17D yellow fever vaccine. The chain has TRBV6-1 and TRBJ1-1; 8 bases align to TRBD1. The sequencing used CD4+ T cells sorted from PBMCs, collected 10 days after the yellow fever booster vaccination. The CDR3 sequence: CASRVGTGRENTEAFF. Here the CDR3 DNA reads TGTGCCAGCAGGGTTGGGACAGGCCGGGAGAACACTGAAGCTTTCTTT.